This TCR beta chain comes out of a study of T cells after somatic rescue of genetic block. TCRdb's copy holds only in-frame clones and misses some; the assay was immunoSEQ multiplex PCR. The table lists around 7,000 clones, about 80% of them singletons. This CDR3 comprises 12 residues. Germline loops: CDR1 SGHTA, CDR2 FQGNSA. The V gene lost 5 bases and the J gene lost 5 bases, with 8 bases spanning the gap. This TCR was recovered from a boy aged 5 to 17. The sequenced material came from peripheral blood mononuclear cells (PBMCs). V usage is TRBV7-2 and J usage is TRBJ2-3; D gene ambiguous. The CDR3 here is CASSLDIDTQYF. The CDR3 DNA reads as TGTGCCAGCAGCCTCGATATAGATACGCAGTATTTT.